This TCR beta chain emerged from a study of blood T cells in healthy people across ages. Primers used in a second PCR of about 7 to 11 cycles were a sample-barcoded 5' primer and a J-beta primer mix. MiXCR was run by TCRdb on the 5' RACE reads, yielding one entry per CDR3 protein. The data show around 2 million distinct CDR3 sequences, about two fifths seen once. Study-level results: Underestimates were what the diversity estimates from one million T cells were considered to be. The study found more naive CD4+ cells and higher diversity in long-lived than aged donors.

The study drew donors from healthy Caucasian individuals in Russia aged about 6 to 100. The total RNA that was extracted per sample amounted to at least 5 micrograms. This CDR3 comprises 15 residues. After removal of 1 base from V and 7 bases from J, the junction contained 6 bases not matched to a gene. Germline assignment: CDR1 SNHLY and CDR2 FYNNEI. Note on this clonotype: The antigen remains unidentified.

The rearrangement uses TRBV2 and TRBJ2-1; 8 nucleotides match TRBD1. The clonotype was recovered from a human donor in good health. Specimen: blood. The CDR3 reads CASSEDRGNYNEQFF. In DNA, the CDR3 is TGTGCCAGCAGTGAAGACAGGGGGAATTATAATGAGCAGTTCTTC.